Listed below are T cell receptor beta chains from one sample, sequenced in a study of vaccination effects on CD4 cells after COVID-19. The antigens of these receptors remain unknown. Measured with immunoSEQ multiplex PCR; TCRdb has only the in-frame clones, and not every one. The sample lists tens of thousands of clones, 81% seen once, with more than 1% in the top ten. The sequences come from CD4+ T cells from PBMCs cultured with HCoV-229E spike peptides, collected after COVID-19 vaccination. The receptor source for this set is a human donor who received a COVID-19 vaccine. CDR3s include the opening cysteine and the closing phenylalanine or tryptophan. Fields, in order: V gene, J gene, CDR3 protein.

TRBV12-3/TRBV12-4	TRBJ2-5	CASSILDAETQYF
TRBV28	TRBJ1-3	CASTRARLPGNTIYF
TRBV18	TRBJ1-6	CASSPTDNDSPLHF
TRBV19	TRBJ1-6	CASSAGRNSPLHF
TRBV5-6	TRBJ2-1	CASSLMGGAGNYNEQFF
TRBV6-5	TRBJ1-4	CASSYGQRTTNEKLFF
TRBV5-1	TRBJ2-5	CASSKAGTGEETQYF
TRBV19	TRBJ2-6	CASSTPPGSGANVLTF
TRBV5-4	TRBJ2-3	CASSTGTDTDTQYF
TRBV30	TRBJ2-2	CAWSFGRGNTGELFF
TRBV3-1/TRBV3-2	TRBJ1-4	CASSQDSGVGGEKLFF
TRBV18	TRBJ2-2	CASSPQGAFDTGELFF
TRBV7-3	TRBJ2-3	CASSLTGEQSDTQYF
TRBV19	TRBJ1-1	CASSSDRVTEAFF
TRBV4-2	TRBJ1-2	CASSSTGINYGYTF
TRBV6-2/TRBV6-3	TRBJ1-2	CASSPLFWAAGYGYTF
TRBV12-5	TRBJ2-1	CASGLVPDGEIPAYNEQFF
TRBV6-5	TRBJ2-1	CASSFPGTILWFF
TRBV25-1	TRBJ2-2	CASSGPRLTTGELFF
TRBV6-4	TRBJ2-3	CASKRQGQGPDTQYF
TRBV18	TRBJ1-2	CASSFTGGTNYGYTF
TRBV6-2/TRBV6-3	TRBJ2-1	CASSLLDRSYNEQFF
TRBV5-8	TRBJ2-5	CASPTLAGGPYQETQYF
TRBV6-5	TRBJ2-3	CASKSPGQGGDTQYF
TRBV5-1	TRBJ2-1	CASSFGLSPSYNEQFF
TRBV7-8	TRBJ2-1	CASSFGGASYNEQFF
TRBV28	TRBJ1-2	CASLEIGQGYGYTF
TRBV5-1	TRBJ2-1	CASSPTGSYNEQFF
TRBV5-1	TRBJ1-1	CASSSTAVGTEAFF
TRBV24-1	TRBJ2-4	CATSDHREPQDIQYF
TRBV14	TRBJ1-5	CASSQGRNQPQHF
TRBV5-4	TRBJ2-5	CASSTGTGVQETQYF
TRBV28	TRBJ2-5	CASIATGGLAGKETQYF
TRBV19	TRBJ2-3	CASSIAGTPTDTQYF
TRBV7-9	TRBJ2-1	CASSLTSRDNEQFF
TRBV5-1	TRBJ2-2	CASSAMTGLTGELFF
TRBV7-8	TRBJ2-3	CASSMSGGRGTDTQYF
TRBV9	TRBJ1-2	CASSVKDRGRRGYTF
TRBV27	TRBJ1-6	CASKSYGGAGSPLHF
TRBV15	TRBJ1-2	CATSREGHPITGGYTF
TRBV2	TRBJ1-2	CASSARRLVRANYGYTF
TRBV18	TRBJ1-5	CASSPGTGGYQPQHF
TRBV7-2	TRBJ1-1	CASSFDRSTEAFF
TRBV4-1	TRBJ1-4	CASSQGDRIGEKLFF
TRBV5-1	TRBJ2-2	CASSLDQGHTGELFF
TRBV2	TRBJ2-5	CASRIFGQGGETQYF
TRBV5-6	TRBJ2-1	CASSWSLAESNEQFF
TRBV12-3/TRBV12-4	TRBJ1-2	CASSFSRVDGYTF
TRBV27	TRBJ2-3	CASSFASTDTQYF
TRBV6-5	TRBJ1-2	CASTWGTGVGGYTF